This T cell receptor (beta chain) emerged from a study of CD8 T cells in ankylosing spondylitis. Study-level points and caveats: Ankylosing spondylitis blood appeared to carry a characteristic TCR beta motif of several highly homologous variants.

TCRdb fed the 5' RACE reads into MiXCR, producing one record per CDR3 protein. The sample has about 800,000 distinct CDR3 sequences, about an eighth seen once. Trimming stripped 2 bases from V and 4 bases from J, with 14 bases between. Germline-derived CDR1 and CDR2 are DFQATT and SNEGSKA (reference sequence). The CDR3 loop spans 15 amino acids. With respect to this clonotype: The antigen is undetermined.

Sequencing was performed on blood, either unsorted or a sorted T cell fraction (not recorded which). This sequence was found in a male donor with ankylosing spondylitis. The V gene is TRBV20-1, the J gene TRBJ2-2; D might be TRBD2 (6 bases). Here the CDR3 reads CSARPGLGGTGELFF. The CDR3 region has the DNA TGCAGTGCTAGACCGGGACTGGGAGGCACCGGGGAGCTGTTTTTT.